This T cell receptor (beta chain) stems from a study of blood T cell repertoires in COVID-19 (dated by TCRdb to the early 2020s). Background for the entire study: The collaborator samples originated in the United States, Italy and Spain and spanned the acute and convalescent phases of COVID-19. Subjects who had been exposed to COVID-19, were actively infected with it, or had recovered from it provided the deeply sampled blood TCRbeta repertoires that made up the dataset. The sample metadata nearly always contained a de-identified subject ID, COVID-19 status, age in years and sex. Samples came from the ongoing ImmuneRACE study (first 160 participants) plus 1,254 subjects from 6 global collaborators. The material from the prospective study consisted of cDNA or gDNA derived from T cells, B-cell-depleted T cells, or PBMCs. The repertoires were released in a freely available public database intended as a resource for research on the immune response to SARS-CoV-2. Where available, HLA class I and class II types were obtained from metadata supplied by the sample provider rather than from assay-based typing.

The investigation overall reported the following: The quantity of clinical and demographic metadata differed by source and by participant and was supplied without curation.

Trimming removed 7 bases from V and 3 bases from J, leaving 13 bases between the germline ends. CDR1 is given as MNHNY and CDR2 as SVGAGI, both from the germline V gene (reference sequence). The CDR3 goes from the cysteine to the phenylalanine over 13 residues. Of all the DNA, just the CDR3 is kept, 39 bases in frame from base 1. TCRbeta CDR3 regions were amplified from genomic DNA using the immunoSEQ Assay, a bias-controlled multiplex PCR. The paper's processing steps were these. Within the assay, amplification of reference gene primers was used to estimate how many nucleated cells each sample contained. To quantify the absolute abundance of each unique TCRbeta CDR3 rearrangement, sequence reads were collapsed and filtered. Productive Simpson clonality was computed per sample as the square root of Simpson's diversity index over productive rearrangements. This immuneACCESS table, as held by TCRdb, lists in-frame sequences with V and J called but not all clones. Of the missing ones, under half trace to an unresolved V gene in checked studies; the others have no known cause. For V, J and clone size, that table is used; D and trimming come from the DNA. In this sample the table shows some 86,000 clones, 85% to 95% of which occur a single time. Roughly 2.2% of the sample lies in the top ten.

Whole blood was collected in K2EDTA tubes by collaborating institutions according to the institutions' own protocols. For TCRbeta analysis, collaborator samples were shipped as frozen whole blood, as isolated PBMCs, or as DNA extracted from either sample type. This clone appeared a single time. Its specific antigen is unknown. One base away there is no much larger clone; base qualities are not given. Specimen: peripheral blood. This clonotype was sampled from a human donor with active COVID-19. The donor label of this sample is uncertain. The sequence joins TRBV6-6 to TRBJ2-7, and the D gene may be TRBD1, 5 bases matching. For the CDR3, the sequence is CASTAAGIYEQYF. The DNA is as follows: TGTGCCAGCACCGCCGCAGGGATCTACGAGCAGTACTTC.